One sample yielded the 25 T cell receptor beta chains listed below, sequenced in a study of cytomegalovirus exposure and HLA in healthy donors. The PCR contained 60 Vbeta and 13 Jbeta primers. TCRdb keeps only in-frame clones here, not all; method: immunoSEQ multiplex PCR. The data hold approximately 220,000 clones, with over 60% observed a single time. The specimen sequenced was PBMCs. Receptors were obtained from a man aged 35-49 years in good health and CMV-seronegative.

This chain links TRBV7-2 with TRBJ2-3; TRBD2 agrees at 13 bases. Trimming took 1 base from V and 6 from J; bases not matched to a gene: 4. The CDR3 totals 16 residues. Germline V gene data show CDR1 as SGHTA and CDR2 as FQGNSA. CDR3 in amino acids: CASSLVGGLAGDTQYF. The CDR3 DNA sequence: TGTGCCAGCAGCTTAGTGGGGGGACTAGCGGGGGATACGCAGTATTTT.

This chain joins TRBV5-5 and TRBJ2-7; D possibly corresponds to TRBD1 (7 bases). The length of the CDR3 is 16 residues. Trimming removed 0 bases from V and 5 bases from J, with 18 bases in between. Germline lookup yields CDR1 SGHKS and CDR2 YYEKEE (reference sequence). The CDR3 sequence is CASSLGLRGEYNEQYF. The CDR3 bases are TGTGCCAGCAGCTTGGGTCTCAGGGGGGAGTACAACGAGCAGTACTTC. The entire variable domain, with the rest obtained from reference TRBV5-5 and TRBJ2-7, is as follows: DAGVTQSPTHLIKTRGQQVTLRCSPISGHKSVSWYQQVLGQGPQFIFQYYEKEERGRGNFPDRFSARQFPNYSSELNVNALLLGDSALYLCASSLGLRGEYNEQYFGPGTRLTVT.

J is TRBJ2-1 and V is TRBV7-6; 7 nucleotides line up with TRBD1. The germline V gene encodes CDR1 SGHVS and CDR2 FNYEAQ. The CDR3 has 15 amino acids. The junction had 7 bases not matched to a gene; V was cut back by 2 bases and J by 6 bases. CDR3 loop: CASSLRTGFGNEQFF. The CDR3 DNA is TGTGCCAGCAGCTTAAGGACAGGATTTGGCAATGAGCAGTTCTTC. Filled out from reference TRBV7-6 and TRBJ2-1, the complete variable domain reads GAGVSQSPRYKVTKRGQDVALRCDPISGHVSLYWYRQALGQGPEFLTYFNYEAQQDKSGLPNDRFSAERPEGSISTLTIQRTEQRDSAMYRCASSLRTGFGNEQFFGPGTRLTVL.

The chain combines TRBV7-8 with TRBJ2-7; TRBD1 might be the D (6 bases). The CDR3 sequence is 11 residues long. Deletions cut 7 bases from V and 7 bases from J, with 11 bases between. The germline gives CDR1 SGHVS, CDR2 FQNEAQ. The CDR3 sequence: CASTPGVEQYF. The CDR3 coding sequence is TGTGCCAGCACCCCAGGGGTAGAGCAGTACTTC.

This chain links TRBV19 with TRBJ2-2; 10 bases are shared with TRBD2. This CDR3 comprises 15 residues. Germline CDR1 LNHDA, CDR2 SQIVND (reference sequence). Losses at the gene ends were 5 bases for V and 4 bases for J; bases not matched to a gene: 4. The CDR3 bases are TGTGCCAGTAGTTCCAGCGGGGGGGCCACCGGGGAGCTGTTTTTT. Protein product: CASSSSGGATGELFF.

V usage is TRBV19 and J usage is TRBJ1-1; TRBD1 agrees at 7 bases. Trimming took 1 base from V and 4 from J; bases not matched to a gene: 6. CDR1 and CDR2 from the germline V gene are LNHDA and SQIVND (reference sequence). The CDR3 length is 15 residues. CDR3 amino acids: CASSIVPQGGTEAFF. CDR3 DNA sequence: TGTGCCAGTAGTATAGTACCGCAGGGGGGCACTGAAGCTTTCTTT.

The V and J genes are TRBV6-1 and TRBJ1-1; possible D gene TRBD1, 6 bases. This CDR3 comprises 14 residues. From germline, CDR1 is MNHNS and CDR2 SASEGT. V was trimmed by 2 bases and J by 2 bases, leaving 9 bases between them. The CDR3 here is CASSETGRNTEAFF. CDR3 nucleotides: TGTGCCAGCAGTGAAACAGGGCGAAACACTGAAGCTTTCTTT.

This rearrangement joins TRBV27 to TRBJ2-6, with D perhaps TRBD1 (6 bases). Germline V gene sequence: CDR1 MNHEY, CDR2 SMNVEV (reference sequence). The CDR3 is 18 amino acids. Trimming removed 2 bases from V and 4 bases from J, with 18 bases in between. CDR3 sequence reads: CASSLRGTLSSGANVLTF. The CDR3 region has the DNA TGTGCCAGCAGTTTAAGGGGGACCTTAAGCTCGGGGGCCAACGTCCTGACTTTC.

V is TRBV7-3 and J is TRBJ2-7; maybe TRBD2 (5 bases). Germline V gene lookup returns CDR1 SGHTA and CDR2 FQGTGA. The V and J ends lost 1 base and 2 bases respectively, with 12 bases between them. This CDR3 has 15 residues. CDR3 nucleotides: TGTGCCAGCAGCTTAATGAGGGAGTTCACCTACGAGCAGTACTTC. Encoded protein: CASSLMREFTYEQYF.

A word on this clone: A junction boundary mismatches the germline segment, possibly from a read error. The chain links TRBV28 to TRBJ1-5; D may be TRBD1 (6 bases). The CDR3 sequence is 15 residues long. Looked up from germline, CDR1 is MDHEN and CDR2 is SYDVKM. CDR3 region: CAGSPIKQGNQPQHF. CDR3 coding DNA: TGTGCCGGCAGTCCGATCAAACAGGGAAATCAGCCCCAGCATTTT.

The V and J genes are TRBV7-7 and TRBJ2-1; 12 bases are shared with TRBD2. V shed 5 bases and J 4 bases; nucleotides not matched to a gene: 3. CDR3 length: 15 residues. Germline V gene data show CDR1 as SSHAT and CDR2 as FNYEAQ (reference sequence). CDR3: CASSVLAGGYNEQFF. The CDR3 DNA sequence: TGTGCCAGCAGCGTACTAGCGGGAGGATACAATGAGCAGTTCTTC.

The chain links TRBV30 to TRBJ1-2; TRBD1 matches 7 bases. Germline V gene sequence: CDR1 GTSNPN, CDR2 SVGIG (reference sequence). The CDR3 spans 15 residues. The V gene end was trimmed by 0 bases and the J gene end by 4 bases; junction bases not matched to a gene: 8. The CDR3, as DNA: TGTGCCTGGAGTGTACCCGAACAGGGGCCCTATGGCTACACCTTC. The encoded protein is CAWSVPEQGPYGYTF.

This clone was counted between two and nine times. The chain is built from TRBV6-5 and TRBJ1-1, with 7 bases matching TRBD1. The CDR3 runs 14 residues. V shed 6 bases and J 1 base; nucleotides not matched to a gene: 5. Germline CDR1 and CDR2: MNHEY and SVGAGI. The CDR3 reads CASRTGTANTEAFF. CDR3 DNA: TGTGCCAGCAGAACCGGGACAGCGAACACTGAAGCTTTCTTT.

This chain connects TRBV5-1 to TRBJ1-4; 12 positions match TRBD1. Germline V gene lookup returns CDR1 SGHRS and CDR2 YFSETQ. The CDR3 runs to 15 residues. Trimming took 0 bases from V and 7 from J; bases not matched to a gene: 1. CDR3 sequence: CASSLGDRGLEKLFF. The CDR3 DNA reads as TGCGCCAGCAGCTTGGGGGACAGGGGGCTTGAAAAACTGTTTTTT. Variable domain in full (rest from reference TRBV5-1 and TRBJ1-4): KAGVTQTPRYLIKTRGQQVTLSCSPISGHRSVSWYQQTPGQGLQFLFEYFSETQRNKGNFPGRFSGRQFSNSRSEMNVSTLELGDSALYLCASSLGDRGLEKLFFGSGTQLSVL.

The genes are TRBV7-6 and TRBJ2-1; the match to TRBD1 covers 8 bases. V shed 5 bases, J shed 8 bases, and the junction held 2 bases outside the gene matches. The CDR3 is 12 residues long. The germline gives CDR1 SGHVS, CDR2 FNYEAQ. The CDR3 nucleotides are TGTGCCAGCAGCCCAGGGGGCGATGAGCAGTTCTTC. This encodes CASSPGGDEQFF. Supplemented by reference TRBV7-6 and TRBJ2-1, the full variable domain reads GAGVSQSPRYKVTKRGQDVALRCDPISGHVSLYWYRQALGQGPEFLTYFNYEAQQDKSGLPNDRFSAERPEGSISTLTIQRTEQRDSAMYRCASSPGGDEQFFGPGTRLTVL.

The V and J genes are TRBV30 and TRBJ2-2, with D unclear. The germline CDR1 and CDR2 sequences are GTSNPN and SVGIG (reference sequence). The CDR3 covers 12 residues. V lost 6 bases and J 2 bases, leaving 7 bases between the germline ends. The CDR3 loop is CACGRNTGELFF. The CDR3 bases are TGTGCCTGTGGCAGAAACACCGGGGAGCTGTTTTTT.

The chain couples TRBV28 to TRBJ1-1; possibly TRBD1 for D (6 bases). Trimming took 6 bases from V and 4 from J, leaving 18 bases between them. This CDR3 spans 15 amino acids. Germline loops: CDR1 MDHEN, CDR2 SYDVKM. The CDR3 sequence: CASRLGTRGVTEAFF. In DNA, the CDR3 is TGTGCCAGCAGACTAGGGACAAGGGGAGTCACTGAAGCTTTCTTT.

This clone was detected only a few times. The chain links TRBV30 to TRBJ1-5; a weak D match, TRBD1 (6 bases). The CDR3 extends over 16 amino acids. Trimming pared 0 bases from V and 1 base from J, leaving 13 bases between. The germline V gene encodes CDR1 GTSNPN and CDR2 SVGIG (reference sequence). In DNA, the CDR3 is TGTGCCTGGAGTGTGGGGGGGCTGAGGAGCAATCAGCCCCAGCATTTT. This gives the protein CAWSVGGLRSNQPQHF.

This sequence joins TRBV4-3 and TRBJ1-2, with 10 bases that match TRBD1. This CDR3 is 16 amino acids long. After removal of 3 bases from V and 4 bases from J, the junction contained 8 bases not matched to a gene. CDR1 and CDR2 from the germline V gene are LGHNA and YSLEER. The CDR3 bases are TGCGCCAGCAGCCACGGGACAGGGGATTTTGTCTATGGCTACACCTTC. Protein product: CASSHGTGDFVYGYTF.

The chain carries TRBV6-5 and TRBJ1-2; possible D gene TRBD1, 5 bases. Germline V gene lookup returns CDR1 MNHEY and CDR2 SVGAGI. The ends were cut back, 10 bases at V and 3 bases at J, with 18 bases in the middle. This CDR3 comprises 14 residues. The CDR3, as DNA: TGTGCCACCCACGCGCTAGGGGTGGACTATGGCTACACCTTC. Protein: CATHALGVDYGYTF.

The rearrangement joins TRBV4-2 to TRBJ2-4; D is perhaps TRBD2 (6 bases). This CDR3 region has 17 residues. CDR1 is LGHNA, CDR2 YNFKEQ, per germline. Trimming pared 5 bases from V and 7 bases from J, leaving 24 bases between. The CDR3 here is CASSRPPGAEGVNIQYF. The CDR3 region has the DNA TGTGCCAGCAGCAGACCCCCGGGAGCCGAGGGAGTGAACATTCAGTACTTC.

The rearrangement joins TRBV4-1 to TRBJ1-2; D is unclear. Germline CDR1 reads MGHRA; CDR2 reads YSYEKL. The CDR3 is 14 amino acids. V lost 0 bases, J lost 5 bases, and 10 bases lay in between. The CDR3 coding sequence is TGCGCCAGCAGCCAAGATACGGGTCGATATGGCTACACCTTC. Its protein is CASSQDTGRYGYTF.

This clone has only a few counts. The chain uses TRBV15 and TRBJ2-7; maybe TRBD2 (6 bases). Germline CDR1 reads LNHNV; CDR2 reads YYDKDF (reference sequence). The CDR3 covers 13 residues. V gave up 3 bases and J gave up 5 bases, with 11 bases separating them. The CDR3 DNA sequence: TGTGCCACCAGCAGCGGGAGAGGGAACGAGCAGTACTTC. It codes for CATSSGRGNEQYF.

The J gene is TRBJ1-2, the V gene TRBV5-4; 8 positions match TRBD1. J was trimmed by 8 bases and V by 4 bases; bases with no gene match: 10. Germline lookup yields CDR1 SGHNT and CDR2 YYREEE (reference sequence). CDR3 length: 14 amino acids. The CDR3 region is CASSQGGQAEGYTF. DNA for the CDR3: TGTGCCAGCAGCCAAGGGGGACAGGCGGAGGGCTACACCTTC. Combining the CDR3 with reference TRBV5-4 and TRBJ1-2 gives the whole variable domain ETGVTQSPTHLIKTRGQQVTLRCSSQSGHNTVSWYQQALGQGPQFIFQYYREEENGRGNFPPRFSGLQFPNYSSELNVNALELDDSALYLCASSQGGQAEGYTFGSGTRLTVV.

Points on this clone: Compared with germline, one end of the junction differs, possibly owing to a read error. The rearrangement links TRBV7-9 to TRBJ1-6; D ambiguous. Germline loops: CDR1 SEHNR, CDR2 FQNEAQ (reference sequence). The CDR3 covers 16 residues. CDR3 amino acids: CAGSLDRGLSHSPLHF. The CDR3 DNA is TGTGCCGGCAGCTTAGACCGGGGTTTGAGCCATTCACCCCTCCACTTT.